This TCR beta chain was sequenced during a study of Ad26.COV2.S vaccination and SARS-CoV-2 variants. The wider study: The donor participated in the COV1001 trial, in its Ad26.COV2.S arm. Intramuscularly, Ad26.COV2.S was given either once or twice, 56 days apart.

CDR3 size: 16 residues. Trimming took 4 bases from V and 0 from J, leaving 16 bases between them. In germline, CDR1 is SGHRS, CDR2 YFSETQ. As to treatment: about 20 received Ad26.COV2.S at low or high dose, single or two shots; 5 received placebo; per-sample allocation not given. Sampling occurred on day 63 after the first vaccine or placebo injection. An Ad26 vector expressing Wuhan-strain SARS-CoV-2 spike constituted the vaccine. Data came from immunoSEQ multiplex PCR; TCRdb stores just in-frame clones and leaves some out. Among 440,000 or so clones listed, over 80% were seen once. The specimen was peripheral blood, collected in a trial of Ad26.COV2.S vaccine versus placebo. The chain uses TRBV5-1 and TRBJ1-2; no definite D call. The sequence was collected from a person aged 18-65 years who received the Ad26.COV2.S COVID-19 vaccine or a placebo. Written as DNA, the CDR3 is TGCGCCAGCAGCAGAGGACGGAGTGAGGCTAACTATGGCTACACCTTC. Protein sequence: CASSRGRSEANYGYTF.